One TCR beta chain is described in this entry. Source study methods: Scientists estimated how many nucleated cells there were by amplifying reference gene primers. Produced via immunoSEQ multiplex PCR; TCRdb's table is partial and in-frame only. V, J and clone size are taken as reported in that table, and D and trimming were inferred from the DNA itself. The data hold several thousand clones, with roughly nine tenths observed a single time. The data belong to a study of blood T cell repertoires in COVID-19. Across the whole study: The analysed material was cDNA or gDNA that came from T cells, B-cell-depleted T cells, or PBMCs.

The TCR originated in a man between 60 and 75 years old with acute or convalescent COVID-19. The material sequenced was peripheral blood.

CDR3 residues: CASSQKPGDQPQHF. The CDR3 DNA sequence: TGCGCCAGCAGCCAAAAACCCGGGGATCAGCCCCAGCATTTT. The chain recombines TRBV4-1 with TRBJ1-5; D is uncertain. The CDR3 is 14 residues long. Trimming stripped 2 bases from V and 5 bases from J, with 10 bases between. From germline, CDR1 is MGHRA and CDR2 YSYEKL.